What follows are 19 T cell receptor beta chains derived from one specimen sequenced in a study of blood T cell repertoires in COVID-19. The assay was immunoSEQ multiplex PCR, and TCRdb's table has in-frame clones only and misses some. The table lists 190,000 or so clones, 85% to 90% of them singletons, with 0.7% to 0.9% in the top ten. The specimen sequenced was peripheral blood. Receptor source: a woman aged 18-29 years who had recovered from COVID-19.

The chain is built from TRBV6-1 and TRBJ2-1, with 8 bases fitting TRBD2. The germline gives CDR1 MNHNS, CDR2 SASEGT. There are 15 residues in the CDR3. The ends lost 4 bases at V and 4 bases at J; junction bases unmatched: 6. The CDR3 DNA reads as TGTGCCAGCAGTGCCAGCGGGGGCCTATACAATGAGCAGTTCTTC. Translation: CASSASGGLYNEQFF.

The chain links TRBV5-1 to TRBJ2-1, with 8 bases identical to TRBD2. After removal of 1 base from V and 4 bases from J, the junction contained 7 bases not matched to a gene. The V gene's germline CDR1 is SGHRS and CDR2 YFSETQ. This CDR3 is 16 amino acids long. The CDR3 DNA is TGCGCCAGCAGCTTGAGCGGCGGGGGGAATTACAATGAGCAGTTCTTC. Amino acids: CASSLSGGGNYNEQFF. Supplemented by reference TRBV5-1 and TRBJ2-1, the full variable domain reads KAGVTQTPRYLIKTRGQQVTLSCSPISGHRSVSWYQQTPGQGLQFLFEYFSETQRNKGNFPGRFSGRQFSNSRSEMNVSTLELGDSALYLCASSLSGGGNYNEQFFGPGTRLTVL.

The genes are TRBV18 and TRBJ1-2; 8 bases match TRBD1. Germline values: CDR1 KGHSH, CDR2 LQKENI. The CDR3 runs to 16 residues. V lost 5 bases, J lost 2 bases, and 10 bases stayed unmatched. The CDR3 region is CASSTRQGSRNYGYTF. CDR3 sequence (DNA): TGTGCCAGCTCAACCCGACAGGGGAGTCGGAACTATGGCTACACCTTC. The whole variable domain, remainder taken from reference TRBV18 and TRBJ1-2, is NAGVMQNPRHLVRRRGQEARLRCSPMKGHSHVYWYRQLPEEGLKFMVYLQKENIIDESGMPKERFSAEFPKEGPSILRIQQVVRGDSAAYFCASSTRQGSRNYGYTFGSGTRLTVV.

The CDR3 spells CATRPGDYYGYTF. Here the CDR3 DNA reads TGTGCCACCAGGCCGGGGGACTACTATGGCTACACCTTC. The rearrangement joins TRBV27 to TRBJ1-2; a weak D match, TRBD1 (5 bases). CDR3 length equals 13 residues. With 10 bases removed from V and 3 bases from J, the gap between germline ends came to 15 bases. In germline, CDR1 is MNHEY, CDR2 SMNVEV (reference sequence).

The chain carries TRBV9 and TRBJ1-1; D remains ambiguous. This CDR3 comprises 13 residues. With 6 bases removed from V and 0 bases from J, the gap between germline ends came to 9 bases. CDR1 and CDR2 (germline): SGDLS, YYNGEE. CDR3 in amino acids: CASTGHMNTEAFF. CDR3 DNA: TGTGCCAGCACGGGTCATATGAACACTGAAGCTTTCTTT.

The CDR3 sequence is CASSPQAGTGGTEAFF. The CDR3 DNA reads as TGTGCCAGCTCACCACAGGCCGGGACAGGGGGCACTGAAGCTTTCTTT. The V call is TRBV18, the J call TRBJ1-1; 11 bases line up with TRBD1. This CDR3 spans 16 amino acids. Germline V gene lookup returns CDR1 KGHSH and CDR2 LQKENI. Trimming removed 1 base from V and 4 bases from J; junction bases left unmatched: 5.

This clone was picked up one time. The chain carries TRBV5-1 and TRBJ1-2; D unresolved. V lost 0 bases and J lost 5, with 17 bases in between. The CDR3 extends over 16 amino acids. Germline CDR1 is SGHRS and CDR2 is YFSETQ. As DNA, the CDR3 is TGCGCCAGCAGCTTGGCCGGAGGGTTTAACGATTATGGCTACACCTTC. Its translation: CASSLAGGFNDYGYTF.

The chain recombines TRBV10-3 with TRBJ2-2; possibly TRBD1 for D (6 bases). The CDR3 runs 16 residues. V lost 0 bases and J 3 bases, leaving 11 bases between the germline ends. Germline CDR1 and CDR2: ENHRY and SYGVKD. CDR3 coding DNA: TGTGCCATCAGTGAGTCGCGTGGGGGCTACACCGGGGAGCTGTTTTTT. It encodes CAISESRGGYTGELFF.

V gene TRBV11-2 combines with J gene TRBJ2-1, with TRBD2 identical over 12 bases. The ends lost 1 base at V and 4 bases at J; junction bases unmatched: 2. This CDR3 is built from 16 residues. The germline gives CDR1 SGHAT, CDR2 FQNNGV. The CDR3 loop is CASSLGTSGTYNEQFF. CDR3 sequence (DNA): TGTGCCAGCAGCTTAGGGACTAGCGGGACTTACAATGAGCAGTTCTTC. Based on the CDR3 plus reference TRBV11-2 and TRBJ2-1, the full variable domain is EAGVAQSPRYKIIEKRQSVAFWCNPISGHATLYWYQQILGQGPKLLIQFQNNGVVDDSQLPKDRFSAERLKGVDSTLKIQPAKLEDSAVYLCASSLGTSGTYNEQFFGPGTRLTVL.

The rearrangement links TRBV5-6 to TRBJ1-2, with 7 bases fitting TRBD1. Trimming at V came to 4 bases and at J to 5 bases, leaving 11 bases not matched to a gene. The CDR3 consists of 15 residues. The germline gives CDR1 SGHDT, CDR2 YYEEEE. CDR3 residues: CASSPLPGQPYGYTF. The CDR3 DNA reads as TGTGCCAGCAGCCCACTCCCGGGACAGCCTTATGGCTACACCTTC.

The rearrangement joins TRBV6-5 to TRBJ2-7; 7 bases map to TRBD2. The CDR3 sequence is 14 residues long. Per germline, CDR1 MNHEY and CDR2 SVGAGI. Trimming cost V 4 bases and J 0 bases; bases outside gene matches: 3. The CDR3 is CASSWGGSSYEQYF. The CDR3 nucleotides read TGTGCCAGCAGTTGGGGGGGGAGCTCCTACGAGCAGTACTTC.

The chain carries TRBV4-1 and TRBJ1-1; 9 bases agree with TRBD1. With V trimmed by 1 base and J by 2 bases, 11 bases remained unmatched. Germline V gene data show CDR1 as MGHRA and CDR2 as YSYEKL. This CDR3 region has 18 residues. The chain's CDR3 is CASSQGYWDRVINTEAFF. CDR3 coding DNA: TGCGCCAGCAGCCAAGGGTATTGGGACAGGGTAATCAACACTGAAGCTTTCTTT.

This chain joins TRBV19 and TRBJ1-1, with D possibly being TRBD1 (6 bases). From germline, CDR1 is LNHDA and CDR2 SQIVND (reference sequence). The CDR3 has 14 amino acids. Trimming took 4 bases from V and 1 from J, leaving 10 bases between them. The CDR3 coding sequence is TGTGCCAGTAGTAAGGGACAAAGGAACACTGAAGCTTTCTTT. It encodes CASSKGQRNTEAFF.

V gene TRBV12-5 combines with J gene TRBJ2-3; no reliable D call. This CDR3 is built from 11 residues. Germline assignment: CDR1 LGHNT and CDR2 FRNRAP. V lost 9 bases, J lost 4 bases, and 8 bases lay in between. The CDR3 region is CASSRADTQYF. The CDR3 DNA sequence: TGTGCTAGCAGCCGGGCAGATACGCAGTATTTT.

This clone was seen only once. The CDR3 sequence is CASSVDRFFSYEQYF. As DNA, the CDR3 is TGTGCCAGCAGCGTGGACAGGTTTTTCTCCTACGAGCAGTACTTC. This chain connects TRBV9 to TRBJ2-7; 7 bases are a match to TRBD1. V dropped 2 bases and J dropped 0; count of bases not matched to a gene: 5. From germline, CDR1 is SGDLS and CDR2 YYNGEE. There are 15 residues in the CDR3.

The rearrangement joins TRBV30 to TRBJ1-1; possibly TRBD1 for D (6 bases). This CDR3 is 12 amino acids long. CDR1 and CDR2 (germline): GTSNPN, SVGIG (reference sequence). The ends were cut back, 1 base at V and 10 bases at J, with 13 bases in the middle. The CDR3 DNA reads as TGTGCCTGGAGTGAGGACAGTGTGGGAGCTTTCTTT. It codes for CAWSEDSVGAFF.

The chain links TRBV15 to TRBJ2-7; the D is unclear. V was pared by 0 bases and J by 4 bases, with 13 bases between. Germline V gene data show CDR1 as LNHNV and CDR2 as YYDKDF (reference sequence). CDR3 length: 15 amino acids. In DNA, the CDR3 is TGTGCCACCAGCAGAGATAGCCAGCGACCTTACGAGCAGTACGTC. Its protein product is CATSRDSQRPYEQYV.

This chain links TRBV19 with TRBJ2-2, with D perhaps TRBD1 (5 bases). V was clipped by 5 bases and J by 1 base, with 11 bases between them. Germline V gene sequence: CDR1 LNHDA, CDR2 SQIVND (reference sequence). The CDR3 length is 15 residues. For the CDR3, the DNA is TGTGCCAGTAGTGACGGAAGGGGGAACACCGGGGAGCTGTTTTTT. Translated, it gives CASSDGRGNTGELFF.

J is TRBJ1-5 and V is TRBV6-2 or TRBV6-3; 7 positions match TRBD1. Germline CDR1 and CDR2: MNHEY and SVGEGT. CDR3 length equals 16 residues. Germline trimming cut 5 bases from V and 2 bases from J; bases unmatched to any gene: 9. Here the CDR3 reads CASSNRQGVGNQPQHF. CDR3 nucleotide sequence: TGTGCCAGCAGTAACAGACAGGGTGTGGGCAATCAGCCCCAGCATTTT.